The 8 T cell receptor beta chains presented below share a single source sample, sequenced in a study of T cell repertoires in cytomegalovirus infection. Their specific antigens are unknown. From the reads, TCRdb called clonotypes with MiXCR, one entry per CDR3 protein. The data contain around 750,000 distinct CDR3 sequences, about 33% of them seen just once; the ten biggest clones take up around an eighth. Material: cultured CD8+ T cells from PBMCs, obtained from culture after CMV antigen stimulation. All receptors derive from a human donor in good health (CMV status not recorded). Some clones in this sample may be carry-over from other donors' samples.

The chain employs TRBV7-6 and TRBJ2-2; possible D gene TRBD1, 5 bases. The germline V gene encodes CDR1 SGHVS and CDR2 FNYEAQ. V was clipped by 0 bases and J by 7 bases, with 12 bases between them. The CDR3 sequence is 15 residues long. The CDR3 loop reads CASSLALTTGGELFF. CDR3 nucleotide sequence: TGTGCCAGCAGCTTAGCGCTCACCACAGGCGGGGAGCTGTTTTTT.

The chain is built from TRBV2 and TRBJ2-2; 9 bases align to TRBD2. Losses at the gene ends were 7 bases for V and 2 bases for J; bases not matched to a gene: 5. The CDR3 has 15 residues. Per the germline V gene, CDR1 is SNHLY and CDR2 is FYNNEI. CDR3 sequence (DNA): TGTGCCAGCACCCGAGCGGGGGGTAACACCGGGGAGCTGTTTTTT. This encodes CASTRAGGNTGELFF.

The table lists this clonotype with a few counts. J is TRBJ2-7 and V is TRBV6-5, with D possibly being TRBD2 (5 bases). There are 14 residues in the CDR3. V dropped 5 bases and J dropped 6 bases, with 17 bases sitting between them. Germline CDR1 is MNHEY and CDR2 is SVGAGI. CDR3 in amino acids: CASSEDPGGGEQYF. The CDR3 DNA reads TGTGCCAGCAGTGAGGACCCCGGAGGCGGCGAGCAGTACTTC.

This clonotype appeared a few times. The chain combines TRBV27 with TRBJ2-3, with 9 positions matching TRBD1. J was trimmed by 0 bases and V by 6 bases; bases with no gene match: 7. Germline values: CDR1 MNHEY, CDR2 SMNVEV (reference sequence). This CDR3 spans 16 amino acids. The CDR3 reads CASRRRQGVSTDTQYF. As DNA, the CDR3 is TGTGCCAGCAGGCGAAGACAGGGGGTGAGCACAGATACGCAGTATTTT.

Points on this clonotype: One junction end disagrees with the germline gene, perhaps due to a read error. The chain uses TRBV12-3 or TRBV12-4 and TRBJ1-4; maybe TRBD1 (5 bases). The CDR3 runs to 16 residues. In DNA form, the CDR3 reads TGTGCCAGCAGATTAGCGTCGGAGGGGCAGAATGAAAAACTGTTTTTT. Its translation: CASRLASEGQNEKLFF.

This chain uses TRBV20-1 with TRBJ2-2, with TRBD2 identical over 9 bases. The CDR3 covers 16 residues. Germline V gene data show CDR1 as DFQATT and CDR2 as SNEGSKA (reference sequence). V trimming: 0 bases; J trimming: 6 bases; junction bases outside the gene matches: 8. Here the CDR3 reads CSARDLGGGAPGELFF. The CDR3 coding sequence is TGCAGTGCTAGAGATCTTGGCGGGGGGGCCCCCGGGGAGCTGTTTTTT.

The chain combines TRBV11-2 with TRBJ1-1; D remains ambiguous. V lost 4 bases, J lost 8 bases, and 14 bases lay in between. Germline V gives CDR1 SGHAT, CDR2 FQNNGV. CDR3 length: 13 amino acids. In DNA, the CDR3 is TGTGCCAGCAGCTCTAACGCCGGTCTGGAAGCTTTCTTT. It encodes CASSSNAGLEAFF.

Worth noting for this clonotype: A much larger clone lies a single base off, so this may be a read error. The final CDR3 position lacks the conserved phenylalanine or tryptophan, pointing to a likely read error. The genes are TRBV7-6 and TRBJ2-1; D is uncertain. CDR1 is SGHVS, CDR2 FNYEAQ, per germline. CDR3 length: 14 amino acids. V gave up 4 bases and J gave up 5 bases, with 12 bases separating them. In nucleotides, the CDR3 is TGTGCCAGCAGCTCGTCTGGCAGTAACAATGAGCAGTTCTCC. It translates to CASSSSGSNNEQFS.